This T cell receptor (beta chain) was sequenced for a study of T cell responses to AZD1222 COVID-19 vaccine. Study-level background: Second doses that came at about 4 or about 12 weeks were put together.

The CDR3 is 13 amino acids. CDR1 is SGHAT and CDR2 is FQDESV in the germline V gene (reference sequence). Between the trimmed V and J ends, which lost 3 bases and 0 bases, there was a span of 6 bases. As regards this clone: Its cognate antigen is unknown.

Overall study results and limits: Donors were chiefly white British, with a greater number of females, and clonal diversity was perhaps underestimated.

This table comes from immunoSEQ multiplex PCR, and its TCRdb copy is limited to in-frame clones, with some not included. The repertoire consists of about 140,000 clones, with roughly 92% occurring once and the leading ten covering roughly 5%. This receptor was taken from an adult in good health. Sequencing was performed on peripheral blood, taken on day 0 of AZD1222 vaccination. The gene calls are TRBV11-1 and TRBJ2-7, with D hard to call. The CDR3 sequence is CASSFGDSYEQYF. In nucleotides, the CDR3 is TGTGCCAGCAGCTTCGGTGACTCCTACGAGCAGTACTTC.